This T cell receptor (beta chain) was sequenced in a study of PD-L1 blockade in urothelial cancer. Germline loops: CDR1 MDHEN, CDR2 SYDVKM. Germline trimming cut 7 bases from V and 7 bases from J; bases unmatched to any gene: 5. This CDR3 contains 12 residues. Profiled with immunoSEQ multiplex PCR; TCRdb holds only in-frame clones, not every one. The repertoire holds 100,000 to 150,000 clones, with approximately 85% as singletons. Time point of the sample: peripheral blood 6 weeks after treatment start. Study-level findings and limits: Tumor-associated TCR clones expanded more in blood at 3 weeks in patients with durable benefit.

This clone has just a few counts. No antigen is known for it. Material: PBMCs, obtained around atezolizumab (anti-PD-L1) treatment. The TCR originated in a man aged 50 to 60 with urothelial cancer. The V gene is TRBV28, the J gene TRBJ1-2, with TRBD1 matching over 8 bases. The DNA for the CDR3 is TGTGCCAGCATGGGACAGGAACGTGGCTACACCTTC. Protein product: CASMGQERGYTF.